The T cell receptor beta chain described here comes from a study of T-cell memory formation after mild COVID-19. Study details: Largely, TCR clusters stayed within a single donor.

A single record per CDR3 protein comes from TCRdb applying MiXCR to the 5' RACE reads. There are about 560,000 distinct CDR3 sequences in the sample; roughly 18% occur only once, and around 11% lies in the top ten. This clonotype was observed many times. Its antigen is not known. Looked up from germline, CDR1 is SGHTA and CDR2 is FQGTGA. CDR3 length equals 17 residues. V dropped 5 bases and J dropped 2 bases, with 20 bases sitting between them. General study points: Cross-reactive memory appears to have joined, as suggested by some responding clones showing up in pre-infection memory.

This chain joins TRBV7-3 and TRBJ2-3; possibly TRBD2 for D (7 bases). This clonotype originated in an adult woman who had mild COVID-19 (a few samples of this study predate the infection). Cell type and time point are not known. Sequencing was performed on PBMCs or a T cell subset sorted from them (not recorded which). The CDR3 loop is CASSAQVTRGHTDTQYF. CDR3 nucleotides: TGTGCCAGCAGCGCCCAGGTGACGCGGGGGCACACAGATACGCAGTATTTT.